The next 26 T cell receptor beta chains were all read from a single sample in a study of shared T cell receptors in the human thymus. TCRdb's copy holds only in-frame clones and misses some; the assay was immunoSEQ multiplex PCR. The table shows 700,000 or so clones, with approximately 83% occurring only once. The same data also contributed to another study, on human thymus T cells.

Specimen: thymocytes. The receptor source for this set is a girl under three years old with a congenital heart defect.

V usage is TRBV2 and J usage is TRBJ2-7, with D maybe TRBD1 (5 bases). Trimming took off 6 bases at V and 2 bases at J, with 11 bases between the two ends. The germline CDR1 and CDR2 sequences are SNHLY and FYNNEI. The CDR3 runs 13 residues. As DNA, the CDR3 is TGTGCCAGCAGGGGGCAGGAACCCTACGAGCAGTACTTC. The encoded protein is CASRGQEPYEQYF.

The rearrangement links TRBV6-4 to TRBJ1-2; D ambiguous. V dropped 1 base and J dropped 4 bases, with 10 bases sitting between them. Per the germline V gene, CDR1 is MRHNA and CDR2 is SNTAGT. The CDR3 covers 14 residues. The CDR3 is CASSDYGVFYGYTF. The CDR3 nucleotides are TGTGCCAGCAGTGACTACGGGGTATTCTATGGCTACACCTTC.

The V and J genes are TRBV2 and TRBJ2-5; the match to TRBD2 covers 10 bases. The CDR3 has 15 amino acids. J lost 5 bases, V lost 0 bases, and 3 bases had no gene match. The germline CDR1 and CDR2 sequences are SNHLY and FYNNEI. The chain's CDR3 is CASSEASGGAETQYF. The CDR3 nucleotides read TGTGCCAGCAGTGAAGCCAGCGGGGGGGCTGAGACCCAGTACTTC.

V gene TRBV9 combines with J gene TRBJ2-7, with 10 bases matching TRBD2. The V segment lost 4 bases and the J segment 2 bases; nucleotides outside the gene matches: 18. The CDR3 length is 19 residues. Germline-derived CDR1 and CDR2 are SGDLS and YYNGEE. Here the CDR3 DNA reads TGTGCCAGCAGCCCAAGACCGGGACTAGCGTTAACCAGAGCCTACGAGCAGTACTTC. Translating it yields CASSPRPGLALTRAYEQYF.

The chain is built from TRBV11-2 and TRBJ2-7; D gene ambiguous. Trimming left V 5 bases short and J 0 bases short, with 14 bases between. The CDR3 runs to 15 residues. Germline CDR1 is SGHAT and CDR2 is FQNNGV. The CDR3 sequence is CASSPHDKSSYEQYF. The CDR3 DNA sequence: TGTGCCAGCAGCCCGCATGACAAGAGCTCCTACGAGCAGTACTTC.

In its sample, this clone was seen a few times. This rearrangement joins TRBV5-1 to TRBJ2-1; TRBD2 agrees at 11 bases. V shed 1 base, J shed 2 bases, and the junction held 11 bases outside the gene matches. Looked up from germline, CDR1 is SGHRS and CDR2 is YFSETQ. There are 19 residues in the CDR3. The CDR3 region is CASSLRLLAGGYPYNEQFF. The CDR3 nucleotides are TGCGCCAGCAGCTTGAGGCTGCTAGCGGGGGGATACCCCTACAATGAGCAGTTCTTC.

CDR3 bases: TGTGCCAGCAGTGAATCTTCGGACAGGGGTGTGGAAGCTTTCTTT. This encodes CASSESSDRGVEAFF. This chain uses TRBV25-1 with TRBJ1-1; 9 bases are shared with TRBD1. The CDR3 runs to 15 residues. The trim removed 1 base at V and 8 bases at J, leaving 8 bases unmatched. Germline V CDR1 and CDR2: MGHDK, SYGVNS. The full variable domain, completed using reference TRBV25-1 and TRBJ1-1, is EADIYQTPRYLVIGTGKKITLECSQTMGHDKMYWYQQDPGMELHLIHYSYGVNSTEKGDLSSESTVSRIRTEHFPLTLESARPSHTSQYLCASSESSDRGVEAFFGQGTRLTVV.

This rearrangement joins TRBV4-3 to TRBJ1-2; D is possibly TRBD1 (5 bases). Germline assignment: CDR1 LGHNA and CDR2 YSLEER. The germline V and J ends were trimmed by 4 bases and 4 bases, with 28 bases remaining between them. The CDR3 loop spans 19 amino acids. The CDR3 DNA sequence: TGCGCCAGCAGCCTCATACATTCGACACGGGGGACGATGCCCTATGGCTACACCTTC. Its protein product is CASSLIHSTRGTMPYGYTF.

This clone was recorded only once. The rearrangement joins TRBV7-9 to TRBJ1-2; no definite D call. The CDR3 is 15 residues long. Germline lookup yields CDR1 SEHNR and CDR2 FQNEAQ (reference sequence). V dropped 8 bases and J dropped 4 bases, with 20 bases sitting between them. Written as DNA, the CDR3 is TGTGCCAGCCGCCCCACCGGAGGCAGACCCTATGGCTACACCTTC. Translation: CASRPTGGRPYGYTF.

This rearrangement joins TRBV5-1 to TRBJ2-4; 7 nucleotides match TRBD1. Trimming cost V 5 bases and J 0 bases; bases outside gene matches: 11. From germline, CDR1 is SGHRS and CDR2 YFSETQ. The CDR3 contains 17 residues. CDR3 nucleotides: TGCGCCAGCAGGGGGGAAACAGGGGAAGGAGCCAAAAACATTCAGTACTTC. Residues: CASRGETGEGAKNIQYF.

The chain has TRBV5-1 and TRBJ2-2; D is unresolved. CDR3 length: 16 residues. V dropped 8 bases and J dropped 0 bases, with 17 bases sitting between them. Germline assignment: CDR1 SGHRS and CDR2 YFSETQ. DNA of the CDR3: TGCGCCAGTATGCGAAGCGAGGAACCGAACACCGGGGAGCTGTTTTTT. Its translation: CASMRSEEPNTGELFF.

V and J are TRBV4-3 and TRBJ1-1; tentative D call: TRBD1 (6 bases). The CDR3 has 17 amino acids. With 4 bases removed from V and 5 bases from J, the gap between germline ends came to 23 bases. The germline V gene has CDR1 LGHNA and CDR2 YSLEER. CDR3 amino acids: CASSPLLGHFEVTEAFF. CDR3 in DNA: TGCGCCAGCAGCCCTCTCCTGGGACACTTCGAGGTTACTGAAGCTTTCTTT.

The chain has TRBV6-5 and TRBJ2-7; a possible D gene is TRBD1 (6 bases). Deletions cut 5 bases from V and 3 bases from J, with 14 bases between. Germline V gives CDR1 MNHEY, CDR2 SVGAGI. This CDR3 is built from 14 residues. The CDR3 sequence is CASSATGLRYEQYF. The DNA for the CDR3 is TGTGCCAGCAGTGCGACAGGACTCCGCTACGAGCAGTACTTC.

The chain uses TRBV28 and TRBJ2-7; possible D gene TRBD2, 6 bases. CDR1 and CDR2 (germline): MDHEN, SYDVKM. This CDR3 comprises 14 residues. V was pared by 2 bases and J by 11 bases, with 19 bases between. CDR3 bases: TGTGCCAGCAGTTTAAATCGGGCGGGGAATTTGAAGTACTTC. The encoded protein is CASSLNRAGNLKYF.

Worth noting for this clone: The sample has other DNA sequences that encode this CDR3 too. J is TRBJ2-7 and V is TRBV6-5; 7 positions agree with TRBD1. CDR1 and CDR2 (germline): MNHEY, SVGAGI. The CDR3 is 14 residues long. Trimming at V came to 2 bases and at J to 6 bases, leaving 7 bases not matched to a gene. CDR3 sequence: CASSYRAPGGEQYF. The CDR3 DNA sequence: TGTGCCAGCAGTTACCGGGCCCCAGGGGGCGAGCAGTACTTC.

This chain links TRBV21-1 with TRBJ2-7; TRBD1, as called in the table, went unchecked against the DNA. TRBV21-1 is an annotated pseudogene. This CDR3 is built from 17 residues. The CDR3 sequence: CASSGQDRDRVGYEQYF. The CDR3 DNA is TGTGCCAGCAGCGGACAAGACCGGGACAGGGTAGGATACGAGCAGTACTTC.

The CDR3 here is CASSPQSYNSPLHF. The CDR3 region has the DNA TGTGCCAGCTCCCCACAGAGCTATAATTCACCCCTCCACTTT. The chain combines TRBV28 with TRBJ1-6; D is ambiguous. CDR1 MDHEN and CDR2 SYDVKM come from the germline V gene. This CDR3 region has 14 residues. The V gene lost 8 bases and the J gene lost 3 bases, with 11 bases spanning the gap. Together with reference TRBV28 and TRBJ1-6, the CDR3 gives the full variable domain: DVKVTQSSRYLVKRTGEKVFLECVQDMDHENMFWYRQDPGLGLRLIYFSYDVKMKEKGDIPEGYSVSREKKERFSLILESASTNQTSMYLCASSPQSYNSPLHFGNGTRLTVT.

This chain joins TRBV27 and TRBJ2-5; D possibly corresponds to TRBD2 (5 bases). The end of the DNA is better explained by TRBJ2-7, so the J call may be wrong. Germline V lookup: CDR1 MNHEY, CDR2 SMNVEV (reference sequence). The CDR3 runs 15 residues. This CDR3 is CASAERWVNSYEQYF. The CDR3 coding sequence is TGTGCCAGCGCCGAGCGGTGGGTGAACTCCTACGAGCAGTACTTC.

The chain uses TRBV15 and TRBJ1-1, with D possibly matching TRBD1 (5 bases). V lost 3 bases to trimming and J lost 0 bases, with 8 bases between them. This CDR3 contains 14 residues. Germline V CDR1 and CDR2: LNHNV, YYDKDF (reference sequence). The CDR3 loop is CATSRVQVNTEAFF. The CDR3 DNA reads TGTGCCACCAGCAGGGTACAGGTGAACACTGAAGCTTTCTTT.

The rearrangement joins TRBV19 to TRBJ1-5; TRBD1 is a possible D gene (5 bases). From germline, CDR1 is LNHDA and CDR2 SQIVND (reference sequence). The CDR3 loop spans 15 amino acids. V lost 4 bases, J lost 7 bases, and 17 bases lay in between. CDR3 coding DNA: TGTGCCAGTAGTAACGCGGACACAGGCGACCAGCCCCAGCATTTT. Residues: CASSNADTGDQPQHF.

The chain links TRBV27 to TRBJ2-7; D possibly corresponds to TRBD2 (5 bases). Trimming cost V 6 bases and J 3 bases, with 12 bases left between them. The CDR3 is 13 residues long. Germline V lookup: CDR1 MNHEY, CDR2 SMNVEV (reference sequence). This chain's CDR3 is CASRERNLYEQYF. CDR3 bases: TGTGCCAGCAGAGAGCGGAATCTCTACGAGCAGTACTTC.

The genes are TRBV6-4 and TRBJ2-6, with TRBD1 identical over 7 bases. Germline V gives CDR1 MRHNA, CDR2 SNTAGT. Trimming at V came to 3 bases and at J to 0 bases, leaving 8 bases not matched to a gene. CDR3 size: 18 residues. CDR3 bases: TGTGCCAGCAGTGAAGACGGACAGGAAAGCTCTGGGGCCAACGTCCTGACTTTC. Its translation: CASSEDGQESSGANVLTF.

This chain connects TRBV7-9 to TRBJ1-1, with a weak D call TRBD1 (5 bases). Per germline, CDR1 SEHNR and CDR2 FQNEAQ (reference sequence). The CDR3 is 16 residues long. The V and J ends lost 2 bases and 3 bases respectively, with 16 bases between them. The CDR3: CASSLTKTVPDTEAFF. CDR3 in DNA: TGTGCCAGCAGCTTAACTAAGACAGTTCCGGACACTGAAGCTTTCTTT.

The chain couples TRBV6-6 to TRBJ1-1, with unresolved D. Germline CDR1 is MNHNY and CDR2 is SVGAGI (reference sequence). Trimming pared 7 bases from V and 0 bases from J, leaving 12 bases between. The length of the CDR3 is 14 residues. The CDR3 loop is CASTSQTLNTEAFF. In DNA form, the CDR3 reads TGTGCCAGCACCTCACAGACATTGAACACTGAAGCTTTCTTT.

The rearrangement uses TRBV6-6 and TRBJ1-4; D not resolved. The CDR3 length is 16 residues. Germline V gene data show CDR1 as MNHNY and CDR2 as SVGAGI (reference sequence). Trimming took off 7 bases at V and 10 bases at J, with 25 bases between the two ends. CDR3 bases: TGTGCCAGCATCGGTATGGGAGGGTCCCGCGCAGGAAAACTGTTTTTT. Translated: CASIGMGGSRAGKLFF.

The table lists this clone with a count of one. The chain recombines TRBV9 with TRBJ2-3, with D perhaps TRBD1 (6 bases). Germline V gene sequence: CDR1 SGDLS, CDR2 YYNGEE. V lost 3 bases, J lost 1 base, and 15 bases lay in between. The CDR3 extends over 16 amino acids. The CDR3 sequence is CASSAMGARGTDTQYF. The CDR3 nucleotides read TGTGCCAGCAGCGCAATGGGGGCGAGGGGCACAGATACGCAGTATTTT.